This entry features one T cell receptor (beta chain) sequence. What it binds is unknown. The length of the CDR3 is 13 residues. The germline gives CDR1 MDHEN, CDR2 SYDVKM. Unmatched junction bases numbered 6, after V lost 5 bases and J lost 7 bases. The sample comes from a study of cytomegalovirus exposure and HLA in healthy donors. A multiplex PCR was run with 60 Vbeta primers and 13 Jbeta primers. Repertoires were generated with immunoSEQ multiplex PCR, while TCRdb's copy carries only in-frame clones and drops some. This table holds roughly 100,000 clones, roughly three quarters found once. Study-wide results and caveats: A link between a missense DCLRE1C variant and TCR beta V- and J-gene trimming emerged from a later analysis.

This chain joins TRBV28 and TRBJ1-2, with 8 bases matching TRBD1. The sample comprised PBMCs. The source of this sequence is a woman aged 40 to 50 in good health and CMV-seronegative. In nucleotides, the CDR3 is TGTGCCAGCAGTCCCTTCACAGGGGGTGGCTACACCTTC. Amino acids: CASSPFTGGGYTF.